This T cell receptor beta chain was retrieved from a study of blood T cell repertoires in COVID-19. Germline V gene data show CDR1 as SGHVS and CDR2 as FNYEAQ. This CDR3 is 13 amino acids long. With 3 bases removed from V and 5 bases from J, the gap between germline ends came to 8 bases. For recovered donors of Cohort 3, there were two negative PCRs, clearance, or symptom resolution. As processed by the authors: Amplification of reference gene primers was used by the study to estimate nucleated cell counts. The table came from immunoSEQ multiplex PCR; TCRdb's copy has only in-frame clones and leaves some out. The DNA gave D and trimming, while V, J and clone size come from that table. The sample consists of over 250,000 clones, 87% of them appearing once.

The TCR was taken from a woman younger than 30 who had recovered from COVID-19. Sequenced material: PBMCs or T cells enriched from blood (not recorded which). The rearrangement links TRBV7-6 to TRBJ1-5, with a tentative D call TRBD1 (5 bases). This CDR3 reads CASSLWGDQPQHF. The CDR3 DNA reads TGTGCCAGCAGCTTGTGGGGGGATCAGCCCCAGCATTTT.